These 29 T cell receptor beta chains came from one sample sequenced in a study of OX40 agonist ivuxolimab in advanced cancers. Generated by immunoSEQ multiplex PCR, the TCRdb table keeps only in-frame clones and is missing some. The sample includes around 31,000 clones, 86% seen only once; the top ten take about 32%. The specimen comprised CD4+ or CD8+ T cells sorted from blood, sampled in a trial of the OX40 agonist ivuxolimab. The receptors come from an adult with an advanced solid tumor such as melanoma, head and neck, liver or kidney cancer.

This clone was seen more than once but under ten times. The V gene is TRBV28, the J gene TRBJ1-1; unclear D gene. From germline, CDR1 is MDHEN and CDR2 SYDVKM. V was cut by 5 bases and J by 5 bases, with 15 bases left in between. This CDR3 is 14 amino acids long. The CDR3 DNA reads as TGTGCCAGCAGTCCCAGGAGGGTAAAGACTGAAGCTTTCTTT. The encoded protein is CASSPRRVKTEAFF.

The chain employs TRBV5-1 and TRBJ2-5; no firm D call. CDR3 length: 12 residues. Trimming took off 1 base at V and 0 bases at J, with 1 base between the two ends. Germline V gene data show CDR1 as SGHRS and CDR2 as YFSETQ. The CDR3 DNA is TGCGCCAGCAGCTTGAACCAAGAGACCCAGTACTTC. Protein product: CASSLNQETQYF.

The chain couples TRBV5-6 to TRBJ2-7, with 9 positions matching TRBD1. The CDR3 has 14 amino acids. CDR1 and CDR2 (germline): SGHDT, YYEEEE. J lost 3 bases, V lost 4 bases, and 5 bases had no gene match. CDR3 in amino acids: CASSRRDRDYEQYF. The CDR3, as DNA: TGTGCCAGCAGCCGCCGGGACAGGGACTACGAGCAGTACTTC.

This rearrangement joins TRBV9 to TRBJ2-7; perhaps D is TRBD1 or TRBD2 (6 bases each). This CDR3 has 15 amino acids. The ends were cut back, 4 bases at V and 2 bases at J, with 16 bases in the middle. CDR1 is SGDLS, CDR2 YYNGEE, per germline. The CDR3 region is CASSPRGRTAYEQYF. DNA of the CDR3: TGTGCCAGCAGCCCCCGGGGGCGGACTGCCTACGAGCAGTACTTC. Supplemented by reference TRBV9 and TRBJ2-7, the full variable domain reads DSGVTQTPKHLITATGQRVTLRCSPRSGDLSVYWYQQSLDQGLQFLIQYYNGEERAKGNILERFSAQQFPDLHSELNLSSLELGDSALYFCASSPRGRTAYEQYFGPGTRLTVT.

The chain carries TRBV25-1 and TRBJ2-5; TRBD2 aligns across 10 bases. V gave up 6 bases and J gave up 6 bases; unmatched junction bases: 10. Germline CDR1 is MGHDK and CDR2 is SYGVNS. The CDR3 loop spans 15 amino acids. The CDR3 here is CASSQGAGGPQTQYF. CDR3 nucleotide sequence: TGTGCCAGCAGCCAAGGAGCGGGAGGGCCTCAGACCCAGTACTTC.

This chain uses TRBV7-9 with TRBJ2-7; a weak D match, TRBD1 (5 bases). CDR3 size: 15 residues. CDR1 SEHNR and CDR2 FQNEAQ come from the germline V gene (reference sequence). V dropped 1 base and J dropped 0 bases, with 10 bases sitting between them. CDR3 nucleotides: TGTGCCAGCAGCTTAGTGCGCAGGGCCTCCTACGAGCAGTACTTC. Protein: CASSLVRRASYEQYF.

CDR3 nucleotide sequence: TGTGCCAGCAGTTTAGTGTCTAGCGGGAGGGTAGATACGCAGTATTTT. This gives the protein CASSLVSSGRVDTQYF. The chain employs TRBV28 and TRBJ2-3; 12 bases match TRBD2. Trimming removed 2 bases from V and 5 bases from J; junction bases left unmatched: 5. Germline V gives CDR1 MDHEN, CDR2 SYDVKM. CDR3 size: 16 residues.

The chain joins TRBV6-5 to TRBJ2-2, with D hard to call. There are 13 residues in the CDR3. Germline-derived CDR1 and CDR2 are MNHEY and SVGAGI. Trimming left V 2 bases short and J 7 bases short, with 8 bases between. CDR3 sequence reads: CASSYGSSGELFF. CDR3 DNA sequence: TGTGCCAGCAGTTACGGGTCGAGCGGGGAGCTGTTTTTT.

This sequence joins TRBV13 and TRBJ1-2; D remains unclear. Germline CDR1 is PRHDT and CDR2 is FYEKMQ (reference sequence). V lost 2 bases to trimming and J lost 2 bases, with 12 bases between them. CDR3 size: 15 residues. CDR3 bases: TGTGCCAGCAGCTTATCGCGGTCGCCCAACTATGGCTACACCTTC. As protein: CASSLSRSPNYGYTF.

The chain is built from TRBV9 and TRBJ2-7; the D call may be TRBD1 or TRBD2 (6 bases each). The germline gives CDR1 SGDLS, CDR2 YYNGEE. The V end lost 6 bases, the J end lost 5 bases, and 15 bases lay between the germline ends. The CDR3 consists of 13 residues. CDR3 sequence (DNA): TGTGCCAGCAATTCTGGGGGGCTAGACGAGCAGTACTTC. This codes for CASNSGGLDEQYF.

This clone turned up a few times. CDR3 coding DNA: TGTGCCAGCAGGACAGGGGATAATTCACCCCTCCACTTT. This sequence encodes CASRTGDNSPLHF. J is TRBJ1-6 and V is TRBV6-4, with TRBD1 matching over 8 bases. The CDR3 runs to 13 residues. The germline gives CDR1 MRHNA, CDR2 SNTAGT. V gave up 6 bases and J gave up 5 bases; unmatched junction bases: 0.

This rearrangement joins TRBV27 to TRBJ2-3; 8 bases fit TRBD1. There are 15 residues in the CDR3. The V and J ends lost 2 bases and 1 base, in that order; junction bases with no gene match: 2. Germline V gene lookup returns CDR1 MNHEY and CDR2 SMNVEV (reference sequence). This CDR3 is CASSLPGQGTDTQYF. CDR3 DNA sequence: TGTGCCAGCAGTTTACCGGGACAGGGCACAGATACGCAGTATTTT.

This clone has a handful of counts. V gene TRBV6-4 combines with J gene TRBJ2-3; 8 nucleotides match TRBD1. CDR3 length equals 14 residues. Germline V gene sequence: CDR1 MRHNA, CDR2 SNTAGT. The V gene end was trimmed by 5 bases and the J gene end by 2 bases; junction bases not matched to a gene: 3. The CDR3 reads CASSPGQDTDTQYF. In DNA, the CDR3 is TGTGCCAGCAGTCCGGGACAGGACACAGATACGCAGTATTTT.

The rearrangement joins TRBV5-5 to TRBJ2-7, with a tentative D call TRBD1 (7 bases). The CDR3 is 15 amino acids. V lost 1 base and J lost 0, with 11 bases in between. Per germline, CDR1 SGHKS and CDR2 YYEKEE (reference sequence). The CDR3 sequence is CASSLRQGGSYEQYF. The CDR3 region has the DNA TGTGCCAGCAGCTTGCGACAGGGAGGCTCCTACGAGCAGTACTTC.

The chain carries TRBV2 and TRBJ2-7; D might be TRBD1 (5 bases). This CDR3 is 13 amino acids long. Looked up from germline, CDR1 is SNHLY and CDR2 is FYNNEI. The germline V and J ends were trimmed by 2 bases and 4 bases, with 9 bases remaining between them. CDR3 in amino acids: CASSETGQYEQYF. For the CDR3, the DNA is TGTGCCAGCAGTGAAACCGGACAATACGAGCAGTACTTC.

This chain uses TRBV13 with TRBJ2-3; tentatively, D is TRBD2 (6 bases). The germline V and J ends were trimmed by 7 bases and 0 bases, with 17 bases remaining between them. This CDR3 has 16 residues. CDR1 is PRHDT and CDR2 is FYEKMQ in the germline V gene (reference sequence). The CDR3 DNA reads as TGTGCCAGCATCCTAGGCCCGGGGGATAGCACAGATACGCAGTATTTT. Translation gives CASILGPGDSTDTQYF.

This clone has just one count. The V gene is TRBV29-1, the J gene TRBJ2-1; 11 bases are a match to TRBD2. Unmatched junction bases numbered 7, after V lost 8 bases and J lost 4 bases. The germline V gene encodes CDR1 SQVTM and CDR2 ANQGSEA. The CDR3 covers 14 residues. CDR3 region: CSFPRLAGYNEQFF. The CDR3 bases are TGCAGCTTTCCAAGACTAGCGGGATACAATGAGCAGTTCTTC.

V gene TRBV29-1 combines with J gene TRBJ1-1, with TRBD1 matching 10 bases. V dropped 7 bases and J dropped 6; count of bases not matched to a gene: 17. The germline gives CDR1 SQVTM, CDR2 ANQGSEA. This CDR3 is 16 amino acids long. CDR3 sequence reads: CSAQQDRGRDVAEAFF. CDR3 sequence (DNA): TGCAGCGCTCAACAAGACAGGGGGCGAGATGTGGCTGAAGCTTTCTTT.

The chain combines TRBV5-4 with TRBJ2-3; the D is unclear. CDR1 is SGHNT and CDR2 is YYREEE in the germline V gene (reference sequence). V lost 1 base to trimming and J lost 2 bases, with 20 bases between them. The CDR3 covers 18 residues. CDR3 region: CASSLFRATLANTDTQYF. The CDR3 nucleotides are TGTGCCAGCAGCTTGTTTAGGGCTACACTTGCTAACACAGATACGCAGTATTTT.

The V and J genes are TRBV6-5 and TRBJ2-7; 11 bases are shared with TRBD1. This CDR3 has 15 residues. The germline gives CDR1 MNHEY, CDR2 SVGAGI. V lost 7 bases and J lost 4; bases outside the gene matches: 9. Written as DNA, the CDR3 is TGTGCCAGCATCTATAGGACAGGGGGCCTTTACGAGCAGTACTTC. This sequence encodes CASIYRTGGLYEQYF.

This rearrangement joins TRBV4-1 to TRBJ1-4, with D perhaps matching TRBD1 (6 bases). CDR1 is MGHRA, CDR2 YSYEKL, per germline. CDR3 length equals 18 residues. The V gene lost 1 base and the J gene lost 0 bases, with 15 bases spanning the gap. The CDR3 here is CASSQGQEEPTTNEKLFF. The CDR3 bases are TGCGCCAGCAGCCAAGGACAGGAAGAGCCTACAACTAATGAAAAACTGTTTTTT.

CDR3 sequence (DNA): TGCGCCAGCAGCCAAGATCCAAACTACGAGCAGTACTTC. Amino acids: CASSQDPNYEQYF. The chain is built from TRBV4-1 and TRBJ2-7; D gene unclear. The germline gives CDR1 MGHRA, CDR2 YSYEKL. The CDR3 loop spans 13 amino acids. Trimming cost V 0 bases and J 3 bases, with 6 bases left between them.

The V call is TRBV28, the J call TRBJ2-7; D might be TRBD2 (5 bases). Trimming pared 6 bases from V and 2 bases from J, leaving 11 bases between. Germline V gene data show CDR1 as MDHEN and CDR2 as SYDVKM. There are 13 residues in the CDR3. This CDR3 reads CASSLSGTYEQYF. DNA for the CDR3: TGTGCCAGCAGCCTCAGCGGAACCTACGAGCAGTACTTC.

The chain carries TRBV7-8 and TRBJ2-7, with 12 bases lining up with TRBD2. J was trimmed by 6 bases and V by 6 bases; bases with no gene match: 12. CDR3 size: 16 residues. The germline gives CDR1 SGHVS, CDR2 FQNEAQ. CDR3 loop: CASSPRLAGVKSEQYF. In nucleotides, the CDR3 is TGTGCCAGCAGTCCACGACTAGCGGGAGTAAAAAGCGAGCAGTACTTC.

By share, this clone counts as medium-sized. The chain is built from TRBV4-3 and TRBJ1-1, with a possible D match to TRBD1 (5 bases). CDR1 and CDR2 from the germline V gene are LGHNA and YSLEER. The CDR3 is 15 residues long. Between the trimmed V and J ends, which lost 0 bases and 3 bases, there was a span of 11 bases. Here the CDR3 DNA reads TGCGCCAGCAGCCAAGATTTGGCGGGGGACACTGAAGCTTTCTTT. Translation gives CASSQDLAGDTEAFF.

J is TRBJ2-1 and V is TRBV5-6, with D possibly matching TRBD2 (6 bases). Germline CDR1 is SGHDT and CDR2 is YYEEEE. This CDR3 is 16 amino acids long. Between the trimmed V and J ends, which lost 4 bases and 8 bases, there was a span of 22 bases. For the CDR3, the DNA is TGTGCCAGCAGCCTAAACCTACCGGGACTCGGCTATGAGCAGTTCTTC. Its translation: CASSLNLPGLGYEQFF.

The chain links TRBV19 to TRBJ2-7; 8 bases are shared with TRBD2. The CDR3 runs 16 residues. CDR1 LNHDA and CDR2 SQIVND come from the germline V gene (reference sequence). V shed 3 bases, J shed 2 bases, and the junction held 9 bases outside the gene matches. Written as DNA, the CDR3 is TGTGCCAGTAGTATCCAGAAGCGGGAGAACCCCTACGAGCAGTACTTC. This codes for CASSIQKRENPYEQYF.

This clone was counted between two and nine times. The rearrangement uses TRBV13 and TRBJ1-2; D remains ambiguous. Trimming cost V 0 bases and J 2 bases, with 19 bases left between them. Germline V CDR1 and CDR2: PRHDT, FYEKMQ (reference sequence). This CDR3 is built from 18 residues. CDR3: CASSLGQTIFSVNYGYTF. As DNA, the CDR3 is TGTGCCAGCAGCTTAGGCCAAACTATCTTCTCAGTCAACTATGGCTACACCTTC.

J is TRBJ2-1 and V is TRBV27, with 10 bases fitting TRBD2. The germline V gene encodes CDR1 MNHEY and CDR2 SMNVEV (reference sequence). V lost 5 bases and J lost 8; bases outside the gene matches: 15. CDR3 length equals 17 residues. DNA for the CDR3: TGTGCCAGCAGTACTACTAAGTCCGGGACTAGCGCCCATGAGCAGTTCTTC. It is translated as CASSTTKSGTSAHEQFF.